The 32 T cell receptor beta chains in this list originate from one sample, sequenced in a study of Graves' ophthalmopathy and Graves' hyperthyroidism. Amplification from RNA transcripts yielded the TCR beta CDR3 regions. An initial RT-PCR round employing HTBI primers preceded a second-round multiplex PCR. Using its own MiXCR run on the multiplex PCR reads, TCRdb lists one record per CDR3 protein. Among some 1.1 million distinct CDR3 sequences, about 35% were seen once, and the ten largest hold 11%. The sequencing sample was made of peripheral blood or thyroid tissue (not recorded which). These receptors all stem from an adult man with Graves' hyperthyroidism.

This clonotype was detected only a few times. The chain links TRBV30 to TRBJ2-5; TRBD2 might be the D (6 bases). The V and J ends lost 4 bases and 7 bases respectively, with 19 bases between them. Germline V CDR1 and CDR2: GTSNPN, SVGIG (reference sequence). The CDR3 has 14 amino acids. CDR3 nucleotide sequence: TGTGCCTGGATGGGGGGACTTATCGGCGTGACCCAGTACTTC. Amino acid sequence: CAWMGGLIGVTQYF.

This clonotype came up many times. The CDR3 loop is CASSPRTIHNSPLHF. Here the CDR3 DNA reads TGTGCCAGTAGTCCAAGGACAATCCATAATTCACCCCTCCACTTT. The chain links TRBV19 to TRBJ1-6; D may be TRBD1 (5 bases). The V gene lost 5 bases and the J gene lost 5 bases, with 13 bases spanning the gap. This CDR3 is built from 15 residues. Germline assignment: CDR1 LNHDA and CDR2 SQIVND (reference sequence).

This clonotype has a handful of counts. The rearrangement joins TRBV12-3 or TRBV12-4 to TRBJ1-5; D not resolved. The CDR3 is made up of 15 amino acids. V gave up 5 bases and J gave up 2 bases, with 13 bases separating them. Here the CDR3 reads CASSKSDWGNQPQHF. The CDR3 coding sequence is TGTGCCAGCAGTAAATCGGACTGGGGCAATCAGCCCCAGCATTTT.

The chain uses TRBV19 and TRBJ1-3; D remains ambiguous. V was cut by 6 bases and J by 0 bases, with 6 bases left in between. The length of the CDR3 is 13 residues. The germline CDR1 and CDR2 sequences are LNHDA and SQIVND (reference sequence). CDR3 sequence: CASRVSSGNTIYF. As DNA, the CDR3 is TGTGCCAGTAGAGTATCCTCTGGAAACACCATATATTTT. The entire variable domain, with the rest obtained from reference TRBV19 and TRBJ1-3, is as follows: DGGITQSPKYLFRKEGQNVTLSCEQNLNHDAMYWYRQDPGQGLRLIYYSQIVNDFQKGDIAEGYSVSREKKESFPLTVTSAQKNPTAFYLCASRVSSGNTIYFGEGSWLTVV.

This clonotype was detected many times. The V and J genes are TRBV20-1 and TRBJ1-3; no reliable D call. V lost 6 bases, J lost 2 bases, and 8 bases lay in between. The CDR3 extends over 12 amino acids. Germline V gene data show CDR1 as DFQATT and CDR2 as SNEGSKA (reference sequence). The CDR3 nucleotides are TGCAGTGCGTTCAGGCCTGGAAACACCATATATTTT. Translated: CSAFRPGNTIYF.

The rearrangement uses TRBV5-1 and TRBJ1-6; D unclear. The V end was cut by 0 bases, the J end by 7 bases, with 11 bases between. Germline CDR1 is SGHRS and CDR2 is YFSETQ. This CDR3 comprises 15 residues. The chain's CDR3 is CASSLDPDRNSPLHF. The CDR3 nucleotides read TGCGCCAGCAGCTTGGATCCGGACCGCAATTCACCCCTCCACTTT.

This clonotype was counted only a few times. The genes are TRBV20-1 and TRBJ1-1; D perhaps matches TRBD1 (5 bases). Germline-derived CDR1 and CDR2 are DFQATT and SNEGSKA (reference sequence). The CDR3 runs 14 residues. Trimming shortened V by 6 bases and J by 2 bases, and 16 bases separated the two germline ends. The CDR3 nucleotides read TGCAGTGCGAGGGCGGGGGGAAGAAACACTGAAGCTTTCTTT. This translates into CSARAGGRNTEAFF.

The table lists this clonotype with many counts. This chain uses TRBV5-1 with TRBJ1-2; D is uncertain. This CDR3 has 13 residues. Trimming shortened V by 0 bases and J by 4 bases, and 7 bases separated the two germline ends. Looked up from germline, CDR1 is SGHRS and CDR2 is YFSETQ. CDR3 protein: CASSLAASYGYTF. The CDR3 DNA is TGCGCCAGCAGCTTGGCAGCGAGCTATGGCTACACCTTC. Using reference TRBV5-1 and TRBJ1-2 for the parts outside the CDR3, the full variable domain is KAGVTQTPRYLIKTRGQQVTLSCSPISGHRSVSWYQQTPGQGLQFLFEYFSETQRNKGNFPGRFSGRQFSNSRSEMNVSTLELGDSALYLCASSLAASYGYTFGSGTRLTVV.

Regarding this clonotype: Being one base from a much bigger clone, this may be a read error. The chain joins TRBV7-2 to TRBJ1-5; 7 nucleotides match TRBD1. This CDR3 spans 15 amino acids. V was clipped by 5 bases and J by 3 bases; unmatched bases: 7. Germline V gene sequence: CDR1 SGHTA, CDR2 FQGNSA. The chain's CDR3 is CASSGGTEFNQPQHF. The CDR3 region has the DNA TGTGCCAGCAGCGGAGGGACAGAATTCAATCAGCCCCAGCATTTT. Full variable domain (remainder filled in from reference TRBV7-2 and TRBJ1-5): GAGVSQSPSNKVTEKGKDVELRCDPISGHTALYWYRQSLGQGLEFLIYFQGNSAPDKSGLPSDRFSAERTGGSVSTLTIQRTQQEDSAVYLCASSGGTEFNQPQHFGDGTRLSIL.

This clonotype was observed at least ten times. CDR3 sequence: CSASLDSSYGYTF. The CDR3 nucleotides read TGCAGTGCTAGTTTGGACAGTTCGTATGGCTACACCTTC. The chain links TRBV20-1 to TRBJ1-2; D might be TRBD1 (6 bases). CDR1 is DFQATT, CDR2 SNEGSKA, per germline (reference sequence). CDR3 length: 13 residues. The V end lost 3 bases, the J end lost 5 bases, and 13 bases lay between the germline ends.

There are many counts of this clonotype. The genes are TRBV20-1 and TRBJ1-1; the match to TRBD1 covers 7 bases. Germline assignment: CDR1 DFQATT and CDR2 SNEGSKA (reference sequence). CDR3 length: 14 amino acids. With 6 bases clipped from V and 1 base from J, the junction kept 8 bases outside the gene matches. CDR3 in DNA: TGCAGTGCACCCCCCGGGACAGAGAACACTGAAGCTTTCTTT. This codes for CSAPPGTENTEAFF.

The J gene is TRBJ1-6, the V gene TRBV6-6; no definite D call. V was trimmed by 4 bases and J by 9 bases, leaving 10 bases between them. The CDR3 contains 13 residues. Germline CDR1 MNHNY, CDR2 SVGAGI (reference sequence). The CDR3 DNA sequence: TGTGCCAGCAGTTTCAGGCCTCCTTCACCCCTCCACTTT. Translation gives CASSFRPPSPLHF.

This chain links TRBV15 with TRBJ2-6; D is possibly TRBD1 (6 bases). CDR1 is LNHNV, CDR2 YYDKDF, per germline (reference sequence). The V end was cut by 3 bases, the J end by 5 bases, with 11 bases between. The CDR3 covers 15 residues. The CDR3 protein is CATSRARDRANVLTF. In DNA form, the CDR3 reads TGTGCCACCAGCAGGGCCCGGGACAGGGCCAACGTCCTGACTTTC.

The J gene is TRBJ1-2, the V gene TRBV6-5, with D possibly being TRBD1 (5 bases). V lost 7 bases and J 8 bases, leaving 11 bases between the germline ends. This CDR3 spans 11 amino acids. Per the germline V gene, CDR1 is MNHEY and CDR2 is SVGAGI. The CDR3 coding sequence is TGTGCCAGCACCCACGGGGGGGGCTACACCTTC. It is translated as CASTHGGGYTF.

In its sample, this clonotype was seen many times. J is TRBJ2-5 and V is TRBV29-1; 7 nucleotides agree with TRBD1. This CDR3 is built from 13 residues. Germline trimming cut 6 bases from V and 2 bases from J; bases unmatched to any gene: 6. In germline, CDR1 is SQVTM, CDR2 ANQGSEA. CDR3 bases: TGCAGCGTGTGGACAGGTTCGCAAGAGACCCAGTACTTC. This sequence encodes CSVWTGSQETQYF.

This clonotype has at least ten counts. The chain recombines TRBV29-1 with TRBJ1-1; 7 nucleotides align to TRBD1. CDR3 size: 17 residues. Unmatched junction bases numbered 16, after V lost 1 base and J lost 5 bases. In germline, CDR1 is SQVTM, CDR2 ANQGSEA. The CDR3 sequence: CSVEVPPRQGFGTEAFF. The CDR3 bases are TGCAGCGTTGAAGTTCCCCCGAGACAGGGATTTGGGACTGAAGCTTTCTTT.

This chain links TRBV5-1 with TRBJ2-7; D ambiguous. CDR3 size: 14 residues. Deletions cut 4 bases from V and 5 bases from J, with 16 bases between. CDR1 and CDR2 (germline): SGHRS, YFSETQ. CDR3 region: CASSRDTRLDEQYF. The DNA for the CDR3 is TGCGCCAGCAGCAGAGACACGCGCCTGGACGAGCAGTACTTC.

This clonotype was detected only a few times. V is TRBV7-3 and J is TRBJ2-7; tentatively, D is TRBD2 (5 bases). The CDR3 sequence is 13 residues long. Trimming stripped 3 bases from V and 6 bases from J, with 12 bases between. Per the germline V gene, CDR1 is SGHTA and CDR2 is FQGTGA. In nucleotides, the CDR3 is TGTGCCAGCAGCTTGGTTATGGGGAGCGAGCAGTACTTC. Its translation: CASSLVMGSEQYF.

The chain couples TRBV24-1 to TRBJ1-5, with 10 bases that match TRBD1. The CDR3 is made up of 15 amino acids. Per germline, CDR1 KGHDR and CDR2 SFDVKD. With 2 bases clipped from V and 11 bases from J, the junction kept 8 bases outside the gene matches. CDR3 protein: CATSDSTGGYKTQHF. CDR3 DNA: TGTGCCACCAGTGATTCGACAGGGGGCTATAAGACCCAGCATTTT.

This clonotype was picked up many times. The chain has TRBV7-9 and TRBJ1-1; 10 nucleotides match TRBD1. From germline, CDR1 is SEHNR and CDR2 FQNEAQ (reference sequence). This CDR3 spans 14 amino acids. Trimming cost V 5 bases and J 7 bases; bases outside gene matches: 7. CDR3 in DNA: TGTGCCAGCAGCCGGACAGGGGGTTTGGTTGAAGCTTTCTTT. It is translated as CASSRTGGLVEAFF.

The sample holds a few counts of this clonotype. The chain uses TRBV2 and TRBJ1-2, with 7 nucleotides matching TRBD1. The CDR3 sequence is 16 residues long. CDR1 and CDR2 from the germline V gene are SNHLY and FYNNEI. The V segment lost 6 bases and the J segment 0 bases; nucleotides outside the gene matches: 10. CDR3 amino acids: CASRSTGIEANYGYTF. CDR3 nucleotide sequence: TGTGCCAGCAGATCGACAGGGATTGAAGCTAACTATGGCTACACCTTC.

The sample holds many counts of this clonotype. The gene calls are TRBV19 and TRBJ1-1, with 7 bases identical to TRBD1. The CDR3 extends over 13 amino acids. V was pared by 5 bases and J by 6 bases, with 6 bases of the junction left unmatched. The V gene's germline CDR1 is LNHDA and CDR2 SQIVND (reference sequence). The CDR3 DNA sequence: TGTGCCAGTAGTCATAGGGGGCTAGCTGAAGCTTTCTTT. Encoded protein: CASSHRGLAEAFF. The variable domain in full, completed from reference TRBV19 and TRBJ1-1, reads DGGITQSPKYLFRKEGQNVTLSCEQNLNHDAMYWYRQDPGQGLRLIYYSQIVNDFQKGDIAEGYSVSREKKESFPLTVTSAQKNPTAFYLCASSHRGLAEAFFGQGTRLTVV.

In its sample, this clonotype was seen many times. V usage is TRBV20-1 and J usage is TRBJ1-3; possible D gene TRBD1, 5 bases. V was cut by 3 bases and J by 2 bases, with 8 bases left in between. This CDR3 has 13 amino acids. Germline CDR1 is DFQATT and CDR2 is SNEGSKA (reference sequence). The CDR3 loop is CSARGVAGNTIYF. The CDR3 DNA reads as TGCAGTGCTAGGGGGGTGGCTGGAAACACCATATATTTT.

This clonotype was seen only a few times. The chain couples TRBV9 to TRBJ2-7; D gene ambiguous. The CDR3 is 15 amino acids. Trimming pared 7 bases from V and 4 bases from J, leaving 21 bases between. Germline CDR1 and CDR2: SGDLS and YYNGEE. CDR3 DNA: TGTGCCAGCTCGCCGTCAGTAGGGCATGGATACGAGCAGTACTTC. Amino acids: CASSPSVGHGYEQYF.

The table lists this clonotype with many counts. This sequence joins TRBV7-9 and TRBJ1-3; 7 nucleotides agree with TRBD1. Trimming cost V 5 bases and J 0 bases; bases outside gene matches: 7. CDR1 and CDR2 from the germline V gene are SEHNR and FQNEAQ (reference sequence). The CDR3 has 16 residues. The CDR3 bases are TGTGCCAGCAGCGGGTGGACAGGCCCCTCTGGAAACACCATATATTTT. Amino acids: CASSGWTGPSGNTIYF.

The chain combines TRBV9 with TRBJ1-4; no firm D call. V was clipped by 0 bases and J by 5 bases, with 8 bases between them. The CDR3 extends over 14 amino acids. Germline assignment: CDR1 SGDLS and CDR2 YYNGEE. As DNA, the CDR3 is TGTGCCAGCAGCGTAGGGGAGGGAAATGAAAAACTGTTTTTT. Translating it yields CASSVGEGNEKLFF.

The chain carries TRBV29-1 and TRBJ1-2; tentative D call: TRBD1 (6 bases). CDR1 SQVTM and CDR2 ANQGSEA come from the germline V gene. V lost 7 bases, J lost 7 bases, and 22 bases lay in between. The CDR3 is made up of 14 amino acids. CDR3 protein: CSAGWGLLRGGYTF. DNA for the CDR3: TGCAGCGCTGGCTGGGGACTCCTCAGGGGTGGCTACACCTTC.

The V call is TRBV6-6, the J call TRBJ2-5; TRBD1 is a possible D gene (5 bases). V dropped 2 bases and J dropped 2 bases, with 12 bases sitting between them. The germline CDR1 and CDR2 sequences are MNHNY and SVGAGI (reference sequence). This CDR3 comprises 15 residues. The CDR3 here is CASSYGTGEQETQYF. Written as DNA, the CDR3 is TGTGCCAGCAGTTACGGTACAGGTGAACAAGAGACCCAGTACTTC.

In this sample, this clonotype turned up many times. The V and J genes are TRBV29-1 and TRBJ2-7; a weak D match, TRBD1 (7 bases). This CDR3 region has 12 residues. Trimming took off 6 bases at V and 3 bases at J, with 12 bases between the two ends. The germline V gene encodes CDR1 SQVTM and CDR2 ANQGSEA. DNA for the CDR3: TGCAGCGTCCAGGGGGGCCGCTACGAGCAGTACTTC. As protein: CSVQGGRYEQYF.

This clonotype was counted at least ten times. V and J are TRBV10-1 and TRBJ2-2; D remains unclear. The CDR3 contains 14 residues. Trimming took 0 bases from V and 4 from J, leaving 6 bases between them. Germline V CDR1 and CDR2: WNHNN, SYGVQD (reference sequence). CDR3 in DNA: TGCGCCAGCAGTGAGTCGATCGCCACCGGGGAGCTGTTTTTT. Encoded protein: CASSESIATGELFF.

The genes are TRBV5-1 and TRBJ2-7, with 11 bases lining up with TRBD2. The CDR3 sequence is 16 residues long. Germline V gives CDR1 SGHRS, CDR2 YFSETQ. V was clipped by 2 bases and J by 3 bases; unmatched bases: 7. The CDR3: CASSFLTSGTRYEQYF. CDR3 sequence (DNA): TGCGCCAGCAGCTTTCTGACTAGCGGGACACGCTACGAGCAGTACTTC.

The chain carries TRBV19 and TRBJ2-2; 12 bases are a match to TRBD2. J was trimmed by 5 bases and V by 3 bases; bases with no gene match: 4. Germline V lookup: CDR1 LNHDA, CDR2 SQIVND (reference sequence). The CDR3 is 16 amino acids. The CDR3 DNA follows: TGTGCCAGTAGTATCCTAGCGGGGGGGCCGACCGGGGAGCTGTTTTTT. Amino acids: CASSILAGGPTGELFF.